This T cell receptor (beta chain) was captured in a study of response to subunit inactivated influenza vaccine. Each CDR3 protein is one row after TCRdb ran MiXCR on the RT-PCR reads. Among some 600,000 distinct CDR3 sequences, around 15% were seen once, and the ten largest hold 7.5% to 8%. The CDR3 runs to 14 residues. The germline gives CDR1 SGHVS, CDR2 FQNEAQ. V was cut by 3 bases and J by 1 base, with 9 bases left in between. This clonotype has ten or more counts. V is TRBV7-8 and J is TRBJ1-1; possible D gene TRBD1, 5 bases. The source is a man aged 45 to 65 who received an inactivated influenza vaccine. The sample consisted of PBMCs from blood, taken around 15 days before vaccination. The CDR3 DNA sequence: TGTGCCAGCAGCTTTTGGGACCCGAACACTGAAGCTTTCTTT. The encoded protein is CASSFWDPNTEAFF.